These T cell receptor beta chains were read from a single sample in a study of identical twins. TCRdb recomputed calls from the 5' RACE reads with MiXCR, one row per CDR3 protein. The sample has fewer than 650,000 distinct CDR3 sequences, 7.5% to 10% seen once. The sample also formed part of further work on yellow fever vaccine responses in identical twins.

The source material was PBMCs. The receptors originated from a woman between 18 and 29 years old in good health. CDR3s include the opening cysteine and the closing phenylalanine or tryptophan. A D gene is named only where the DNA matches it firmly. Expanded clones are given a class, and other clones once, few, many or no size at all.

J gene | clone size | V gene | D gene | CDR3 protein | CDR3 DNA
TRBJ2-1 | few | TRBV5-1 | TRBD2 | CASSSHGGGNEQFF | TGCGCCAGCAGCTCCCACGGGGGGGGGAACGAGCAGTTCTTC
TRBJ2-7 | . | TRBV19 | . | CASSMVTSYEQHF | TGTGCCAGTAGTATGGTCACGTCCTACGAGCAGCACTTC
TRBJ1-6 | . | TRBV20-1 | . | CSARRGEDNSPLHF | TGCAGTGCCCGGAGGGGGGAGGATAATTCACCCCTCCACTTT
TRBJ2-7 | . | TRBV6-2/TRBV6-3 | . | CASSYTNYEQYF | TGTGCCAGCAGTTACACCAACTACGAGCAGTACTTC
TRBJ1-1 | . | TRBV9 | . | CASTPQGMNTEAFF | TGTGCCAGCACCCCCCAGGGAATGAACACTGAAGCTTTCTTT
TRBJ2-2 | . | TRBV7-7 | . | CASSSGSGLTGELFF | TGTGCTAGCAGCTCCGGGAGTGGTCTCACCGGGGAGCTGTTTTTT
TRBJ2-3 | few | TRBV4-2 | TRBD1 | CASSHDKTGSFADTQYF | TGTGCCAGCAGCCACGACAAGACAGGGAGTTTCGCAGATACGCAGTATTTT
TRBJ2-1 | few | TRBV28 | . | CASMGSVYNEQFF | TGTGCCAGCATGGGTAGCGTGTACAATGAGCAGTTCTTC
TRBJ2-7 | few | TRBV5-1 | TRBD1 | CASSFKGTEEEYF | TGCGCCAGCAGCTTTAAGGGGACAGAAGAGGAGTACTTC
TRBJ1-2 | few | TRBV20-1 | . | CSARLYLDGGYGYTF | TGCAGTGCTAGATTGTATTTAGATGGGGGCTATGGCTACACCTTC
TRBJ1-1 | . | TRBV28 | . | CASSIQDRLTEAFF | TGTGCCAGCAGTATCCAAGACAGACTGACTGAAGCTTTCTTT
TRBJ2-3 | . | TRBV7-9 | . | CASSLIRDTDTQYF | TGTGCCAGCAGCCTGATCCGGGACACAGATACGCAGTATTTT
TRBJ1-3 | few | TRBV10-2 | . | CASSTGQNGNTIYF | TGCGCCAGCAGTACCGGACAGAATGGAAACACCATATATTTT
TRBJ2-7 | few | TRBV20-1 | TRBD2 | CSARGPLAGLVNSYEQYF | TGCAGTGCTAGAGGTCCTCTAGCGGGACTCGTAAACTCCTACGAGCAGTACTTC
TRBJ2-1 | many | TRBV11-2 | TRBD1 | CASSLDSGTGGYNEQFF | TGTGCCAGCAGCTTAGATAGCGGGACAGGGGGCTACAATGAGCAGTTCTTC
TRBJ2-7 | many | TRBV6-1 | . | CASSEGQGLTYEQYF | TGTGCCAGCAGTGAGGGGCAGGGTCTGACCTACGAGCAGTACTTC
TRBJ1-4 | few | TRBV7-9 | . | CASSPVLRGNEKLFF | TGTGCCAGCAGCCCCGTACTCCGGGGTAATGAAAAACTGTTTTTT
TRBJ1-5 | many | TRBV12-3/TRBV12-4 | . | CASGENSNQPQHF | TGTGCCAGCGGCGAGAATAGCAATCAGCCCCAGCATTTT
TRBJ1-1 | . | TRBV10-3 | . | CAISVEGGNTEAFF | TGTGCCATCAGTGTTGAGGGGGGGAACACTGAAGCTTTCTTT
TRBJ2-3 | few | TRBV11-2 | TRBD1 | CASSIKGASTDTQYF | TGTGCCAGCAGCATTAAGGGGGCGAGCACAGATACGCAGTATTTT
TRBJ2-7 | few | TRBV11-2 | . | CASSIQSGLSYEQYF | TGTGCCAGCAGCATACAAAGCGGGCTCTCCTACGAGCAGTACTTC
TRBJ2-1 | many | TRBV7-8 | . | CASSRGDYNEQFF | TGTGCCAGCAGCCGCGGGGACTACAATGAGCAGTTCTTC
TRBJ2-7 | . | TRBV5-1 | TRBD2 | CASGGRDPYEQYF | TGCGCCAGCGGGGGGAGGGATCCCTACGAGCAGTACTTC
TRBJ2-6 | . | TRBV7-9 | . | CASSLPPQGANVLTF | TGTGCCAGCAGCTTACCCCCCCAAGGGGCCAACGTCCTGACTTTC